Listed here is a single TCR beta chain. The data were taken from a study of blood T cell repertoires in COVID-19. Study background: Acute and convalescent COVID-19 specimens originated in the United States, Italy and Spain.

The authors' processing: Quantification of nucleated cells was approximated via reference gene primer amplification. Here immunoSEQ multiplex PCR was the method, and the copy in TCRdb shows in-frame clones only, minus some. D and trimming come from the DNA, and the V and J calls and clone size come from that table. The data contain around 270,000 clones, about 89% of them singletons. Trimming cost V 2 bases and J 3 bases, with 3 bases left between them. The CDR3 runs 12 residues. Germline CDR1 and CDR2: SGHNT and YYREEE (reference sequence). The rearrangement links TRBV5-4 to TRBJ1-5; D is uncertain. Material for sequencing was peripheral blood. The clonotype originates from a man in his forties or fifties with acute or convalescent COVID-19. The CDR3 DNA is TGTGCCAGCAGCTTTAACAATCAGCCCCAGCATTTT. The encoded protein is CASSFNNQPQHF.